These T cell receptor beta chains were read from a single sample in a study of cytomegalovirus exposure and HLA in healthy donors. Some clones are missing from TCRdb's copy, which holds only in-frame ones; the method was immunoSEQ multiplex PCR. Listed are some 150,000 clones; about 2.2% falls within the top ten. The specimen sequenced was PBMCs. These receptors all stem from a woman under 30 in good health and CMV-seronegative. The CDR3 runs from the conserved cysteine through the conserved F or W. Each record gives: V gene, J gene, CDR3 protein.

>TRBV2|TRBJ2-4
CASSERGQGIQYF
>TRBV27|TRBJ2-7
CASSYDRLADIYEQYF
>TRBV11-3|TRBJ2-1
CASSPRTSGNNEQFF
>TRBV27|TRBJ1-1
CASRLPGTTEAFF
>TRBV29-1|.
CSAYSGTSGSYEQYF
>TRBV13|TRBJ2-5
CASSLGPSLGRGEETQYF
>TRBV7-7|TRBJ2-1
CASSLGLGSSYNEQFF
>TRBV29-1|TRBJ1-3
CSVEDLGGSGNTIYF
>TRBV7-9|TRBJ2-3
CASSLGLPSQYF
>TRBV12-5|TRBJ2-3
CAVSGSESTDTQYF
>TRBV5-4|TRBJ2-5
CASSPDPATGTETQYF
>TRBV5-4|TRBJ2-4
CASSLGERGYIQYF
>TRBV4-3|TRBJ2-1
CASSQDGGSKREQFF
>TRBV7-9|TRBJ1-2
CASSFTGNGYTF
>TRBV27|TRBJ2-5
CASSLAKTGTQYF
>TRBV9|TRBJ2-1
CASSPVKGVYNEQFF
>TRBV7-8|TRBJ1-1
CASSSRLDTEAFF
>TRBV5-1|TRBJ1-4
CASSLVVGAAEKLFF
>TRBV18|TRBJ1-3
CASSPGGDSGNTIYF
>TRBV15|TRBJ2-4
CATTPRGGLAKNIQYF
>TRBV30|TRBJ1-2
CAWSAWGPWAGRGYTF
>TRBV2|TRBJ2-4
CASRWTGGNQNIQYF
>TRBV5-1|TRBJ2-3
CASSTGTDTQYF
>TRBV27|TRBJ1-5
CASSQPDRGDQPQHF
>TRBV10-1|TRBJ2-7
CASSHGGQGTYEQYF
>TRBV7-3|TRBJ2-3
CASSPGTSGGTDTQYF
>TRBV7-3|TRBJ1-3
CASSPLRGNTIYF
>TRBV4-1|TRBJ1-5
CASSGPGSLGQPQHF
>TRBV6-5|TRBJ1-1
CASSLQGNTEAFF
>TRBV7-8|TRBJ2-3
CASSLGSGARTDTQYF
>TRBV6-1|TRBJ1-2
CAGFGQESSNYGYTF
>TRBV10-3|TRBJ1-4
CAISESVIQGGGKLFF
>TRBV4-2|TRBJ2-7
CASSQVAGLANEQYF
>TRBV7-8|TRBJ1-4
CASSRGRLEKLFF
>TRBV6-5|TRBJ2-3
CATRRLAGGDTQYF
>TRBV19|TRBJ2-3
CASSSPPGVRVTDTQYF
>TRBV5-1|TRBJ2-3
CASSSDNTDTQYF
>TRBV29-1|TRBJ1-5
CSVGQSSNQPQHF
>TRBV29-1|.
CSVRLAGEGEQYF
>TRBV19|TRBJ2-1
CASSLQGSYNEQFF
>TRBV4-2|TRBJ2-2
CASSQIGTSGTGELFF
>TRBV20-1|TRBJ1-1
CSAQRITEAFF
>TRBV5-4|TRBJ1-3
CASSTRTGGAGGLNTIYF
>TRBV7-9|TRBJ2-5
CASSFTGMGGEQYF
>TRBV29-1|TRBJ2-5
CSVGASGARETQYF
>TRBV13|TRBJ2-7
CASSGLDRTSGLYEQYF
>TRBV30|TRBJ1-2
CAWGLGGANYGYTF
>TRBV13|TRBJ1-2
CASSSPDRGEAYYGYTF
>TRBV5-1|TRBJ1-1
CASSVQGVNTEAFF
>TRBV4-1|.
CASSHLAGEGETQYF
>TRBV4-2|TRBJ1-2
CASSQDWGGGIRNYGYTF
>TRBV12-5|TRBJ1-1
CASGDRGHWNTEAFF
>TRBV15|TRBJ2-2
CATSRDLGSNTGELFF
>TRBV15|TRBJ1-5
CATSRGYRVSNQPQHF
>TRBV6-5|TRBJ2-1
CASSNFRDRRYNEQFF
>TRBV27|TRBJ2-5
CASRLAGAGETQYF
>TRBV19|TRBJ2-2
CASNGRDSTGELFF
>TRBV7-9|TRBJ2-1
CASSLVRDSGLYNEQFF
>TRBV5-4|TRBJ2-3
CASSRGLAGNGDTQYF
>TRBV19|TRBJ1-2
CASSTTGNNYGYTF